This TCR beta chain came from a study of shared clonotypes between healthy human individuals. V dropped 6 bases and J dropped 3 bases, with 7 bases sitting between them. The CDR3 totals 12 residues. Germline CDR1 is MDHEN and CDR2 is SYDVKM. A split of CD4+ cells into CD45RA+ naive and CD45RA-negative memory subsets was performed. Measured with immunoSEQ multiplex PCR; TCRdb has only the in-frame clones, and not every one. The sample consists of about 1.1 million clones, around three quarters of them appearing once. The chain recombines TRBV28 with TRBJ2-3, with D perhaps matching TRBD1 (5 bases). The sequence was collected from a man aged 18 to 29 in good health. Some clones in this sample may be carry-over from other donors' samples. The source material was memory CD4+ T cells from PBMCs. The subset: CD45RA-negative fraction. The CDR3 DNA reads as TGTGCCAGCAGCCGACAGACAGATACGCAGTATTTT. It encodes CASSRQTDTQYF.